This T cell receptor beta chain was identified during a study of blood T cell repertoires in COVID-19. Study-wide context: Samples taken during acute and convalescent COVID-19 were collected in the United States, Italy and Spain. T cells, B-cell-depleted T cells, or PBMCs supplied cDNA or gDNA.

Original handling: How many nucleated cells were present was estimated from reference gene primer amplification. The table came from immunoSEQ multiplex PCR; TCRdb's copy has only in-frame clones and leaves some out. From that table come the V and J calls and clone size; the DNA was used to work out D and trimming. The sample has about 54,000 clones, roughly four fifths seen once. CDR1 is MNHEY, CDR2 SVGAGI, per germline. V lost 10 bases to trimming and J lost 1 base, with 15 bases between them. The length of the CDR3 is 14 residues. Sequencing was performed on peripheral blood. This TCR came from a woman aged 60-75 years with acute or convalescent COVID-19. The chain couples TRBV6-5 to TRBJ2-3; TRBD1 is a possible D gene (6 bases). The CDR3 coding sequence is TGTGCCACCACTCTGACAGGCCGCACAGATACGCAGTATTTT. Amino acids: CATTLTGRTDTQYF.